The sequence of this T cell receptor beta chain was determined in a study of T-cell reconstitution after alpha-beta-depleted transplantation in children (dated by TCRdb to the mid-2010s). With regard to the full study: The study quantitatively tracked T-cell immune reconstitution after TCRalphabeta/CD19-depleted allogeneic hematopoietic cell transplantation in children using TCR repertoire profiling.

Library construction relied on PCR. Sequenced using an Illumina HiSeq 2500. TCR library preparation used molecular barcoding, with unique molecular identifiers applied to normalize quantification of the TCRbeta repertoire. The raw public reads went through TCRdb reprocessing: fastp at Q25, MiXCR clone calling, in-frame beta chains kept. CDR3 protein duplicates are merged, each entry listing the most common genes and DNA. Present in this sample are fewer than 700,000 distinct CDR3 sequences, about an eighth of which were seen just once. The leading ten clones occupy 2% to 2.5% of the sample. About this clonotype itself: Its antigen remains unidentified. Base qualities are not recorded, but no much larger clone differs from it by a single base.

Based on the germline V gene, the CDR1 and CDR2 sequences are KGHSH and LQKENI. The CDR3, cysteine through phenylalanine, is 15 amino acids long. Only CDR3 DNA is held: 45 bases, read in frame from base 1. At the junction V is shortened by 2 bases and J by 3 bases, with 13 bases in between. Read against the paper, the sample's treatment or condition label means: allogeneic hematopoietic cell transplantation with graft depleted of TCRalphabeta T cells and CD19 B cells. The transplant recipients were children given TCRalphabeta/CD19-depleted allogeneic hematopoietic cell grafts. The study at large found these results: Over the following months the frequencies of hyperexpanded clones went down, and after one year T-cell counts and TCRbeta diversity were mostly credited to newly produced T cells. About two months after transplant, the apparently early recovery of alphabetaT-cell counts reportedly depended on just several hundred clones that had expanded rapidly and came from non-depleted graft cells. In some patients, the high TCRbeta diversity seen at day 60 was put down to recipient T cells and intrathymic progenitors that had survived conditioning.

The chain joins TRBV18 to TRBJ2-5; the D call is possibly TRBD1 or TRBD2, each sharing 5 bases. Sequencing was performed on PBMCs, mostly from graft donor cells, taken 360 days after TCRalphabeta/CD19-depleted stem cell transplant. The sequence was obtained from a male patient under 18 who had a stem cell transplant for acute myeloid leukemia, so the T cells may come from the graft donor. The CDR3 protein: CASSPSGHTKETQYF. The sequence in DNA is TGTGCCAGCTCACCATCGGGGCACACGAAAGAGACCCAGTACTTC.